What follows are 10 T cell receptor beta chains derived from one specimen sequenced in a study of response to subunit inactivated influenza vaccine (dated by TCRdb to between 2018 and 2020). The library was produced with RT-PCR. Sequencing instrument: Illumina HiSeq 2500. TCRdb's own reprocessing of the public reads used fastp at Q25 and MiXCR and kept productive beta chains. Every distinct CDR3 protein forms one entry, paired with its most common genes and DNA. This sample gives roughly 700,000 distinct CDR3 sequences in total; 15% to 18% of them show up just once. Of the sample, roughly 12% is held by the ten largest clones. This specimen was PBMCs from blood, taken 11 to 12 days after vaccination. These receptors were taken from a man aged 50-59 years who received an inactivated influenza vaccine. Donor details come from another sample of the same person, matched by shared clones.

V is TRBV20-1 and J is TRBJ2-1; D unclear. Germline values: CDR1 DFQATT, CDR2 SNEGSKA (reference sequence). This CDR3 is built from 13 residues. The V end was cut by 0 bases, the J end by 16 bases, with 19 bases between. CDR3 DNA sequence: TGCAGTGCTAGAGATTACCTTTCCGTGTTAGGCTTCTTC. It codes for CSARDYLSVLGFF.

This clonotype was counted a few times. The chain has TRBV12-3 or TRBV12-4 and TRBJ1-5, with D maybe TRBD1 (5 bases). Trimming pared 7 bases from V and 6 bases from J, leaving 13 bases between. CDR3 length equals 13 residues. CDR3: CASTLAGVQPQHF. The CDR3 DNA follows: TGTGCCAGCACCCTCGCGGGGGTTCAGCCCCAGCATTTT.

This clonotype has more than one count but fewer than ten. In DNA form, the CDR3 reads TGTGCCAGCAGCATAGACAGCCTAGGGCCCCAGCATTTT. Translation gives CASSIDSLGPQHF. This rearrangement joins TRBV27 to TRBJ1-5, with D possibly being TRBD1 (5 bases). Looked up from germline, CDR1 is MNHEY and CDR2 is SMNVEV (reference sequence). This CDR3 region has 13 residues. V lost 6 bases to trimming and J lost 9 bases, with 15 bases between them.

This clonotype was seen at least ten times. The J gene is TRBJ1-6, the V gene TRBV5-6, with 8 bases lining up with TRBD1. With 3 bases clipped from V and 6 bases from J, the junction kept 8 bases outside the gene matches. The length of the CDR3 is 16 residues. In germline, CDR1 is SGHDT, CDR2 YYEEEE. This CDR3 reads CASSSGTGLLNSPLHF. For the CDR3, the DNA is TGTGCCAGCAGCTCCGGGACAGGTCTTCTTAATTCACCCCTCCACTTT.

This clonotype has more than one count but fewer than ten. The chain recombines TRBV3-1 with TRBJ2-1; 7 nucleotides match TRBD2. This CDR3 spans 17 amino acids. Germline CDR1 is LGHDT and CDR2 is YNNKEL (reference sequence). With 1 base clipped from V and 7 bases from J, the junction kept 13 bases outside the gene matches. In DNA, the CDR3 is TGTGCCAGCAGCCAAGCGACTTTTAGCGGGTTCCCAAATGAGCAGTTCTTC. It yields the protein CASSQATFSGFPNEQFF.

The chain joins TRBV5-1 to TRBJ2-3; 14 bases map to TRBD2. V trimming: 4 bases; J trimming: 9 bases; junction bases outside the gene matches: 10. Per the germline V gene, CDR1 is SGHRS and CDR2 is YFSETQ. The CDR3 loop spans 16 amino acids. Here the CDR3 reads CASSRTSGRSVDTQYF. The CDR3 DNA sequence: TGCGCCAGCAGCAGGACTAGCGGGAGGTCTGTTGACACGCAGTATTTT.

This clonotype was detected only a few times. The CDR3 protein is CAWSVGLAPYEQYF. As DNA, the CDR3 is TGTGCCTGGAGTGTTGGGCTAGCCCCCTACGAGCAGTACTTC. The chain combines TRBV30 with TRBJ2-7, with D possibly matching TRBD2 (5 bases). V lost 0 bases and J 2 bases, leaving 11 bases between the germline ends. The CDR3 loop spans 14 amino acids. Looked up from germline, CDR1 is GTSNPN and CDR2 is SVGIG (reference sequence).

This clonotype appeared a few times. The gene calls are TRBV20-1 and TRBJ2-3; D unclear. Trimming stripped 4 bases from V and 1 base from J, with 9 bases between. The CDR3 is 13 amino acids. The germline V gene has CDR1 DFQATT and CDR2 SNEGSKA (reference sequence). CDR3 loop: CSAIGIRTDTQYF. In DNA form, the CDR3 reads TGCAGTGCTATCGGAATACGCACAGATACGCAGTATTTT.

V usage is TRBV28 and J usage is TRBJ2-1; D perhaps matches TRBD2 (5 bases). The germline V gene has CDR1 MDHEN and CDR2 SYDVKM. V lost 6 bases, J lost 1 base, and 19 bases lay in between. The CDR3 is 17 amino acids. The CDR3 loop reads CASRPPLVLWSYNEQFF. The CDR3 DNA reads as TGTGCCAGCAGACCCCCACTAGTTTTGTGGTCCTACAATGAGCAGTTCTTC.

The chain employs TRBV7-9 and TRBJ2-4, with D possibly matching TRBD2 (6 bases). The CDR3 has 17 amino acids. Germline assignment: CDR1 SEHNR and CDR2 FQNEAQ (reference sequence). V lost 2 bases and J 12 bases, leaving 26 bases between the germline ends. The chain's CDR3 is CASSLLWVWGTPSPQYF. CDR3 in DNA: TGTGCCAGCAGCTTACTGTGGGTATGGGGGACTCCCAGTCCTCAGTACTTC.